These 29 T cell receptor beta chains were all obtained from the same sample, sequenced in a study of cytomegalovirus exposure and HLA in healthy donors. PCR used 60 Vbeta primers and 13 Jbeta primers. Using immunoSEQ multiplex PCR, the repertoire was profiled, and TCRdb retains in-frame clones only, with some absent. The data contain 85,000 to 130,000 clones, more than 75% of them singletons. Specimen: PBMCs. All receptors derive from a woman in her fifties or sixties in good health and CMV-seropositive.

As for this clone: Its ends do not fully match the called genes, so a read error is possible. V usage is TRBV6-6 and J usage is TRBJ2-2, with 9 nucleotides matching TRBD1. CDR3 length: 16 residues. CDR1 and CDR2 from the germline V gene are MNHNY and SVGAGI (reference sequence). The CDR3 DNA sequence: TGTGCCAGCAGGACTTCGACAGGGGGGAACGCCGGGGAGCTGTTTTTT. This encodes CASRTSTGGNAGELFF.

This rearrangement joins TRBV2 to TRBJ2-1; 10 nucleotides align to TRBD2. Germline CDR1 is SNHLY and CDR2 is FYNNEI. The CDR3 is made up of 15 amino acids. V gave up 6 bases and J gave up 2 bases; unmatched junction bases: 4. The chain's CDR3 is CASRGGTSAYNEQFF. For the CDR3, the DNA is TGTGCCAGCAGGGGTGGGACTAGCGCCTACAATGAGCAGTTCTTC.

The CDR3 reads CASSLEGRGFYEQYF. As DNA, the CDR3 is TGCGCCAGCAGCTTGGAGGGCAGGGGATTCTACGAGCAGTACTTC. The chain carries TRBV5-1 and TRBJ2-7; D possibly corresponds to TRBD1 (6 bases). Trimming cost V 0 bases and J 3 bases, with 13 bases left between them. Germline CDR1 is SGHRS and CDR2 is YFSETQ. This CDR3 has 15 residues.

The chain carries TRBV9 and TRBJ2-1; 10 bases agree with TRBD2. The CDR3 has 16 amino acids. Germline trimming cut 0 bases from V and 12 bases from J; bases unmatched to any gene: 12. Germline V lookup: CDR1 SGDLS, CDR2 YYNGEE. The DNA for the CDR3 is TGTGCCAGCAGCGTAGATGGGGCTAGCGGGAGATCGGTGCAGTTCTTC. Its translation: CASSVDGASGRSVQFF.

The chain is built from TRBV30 and TRBJ1-1, with D possibly matching TRBD1 (6 bases). Trimming took off 2 bases at V and 5 bases at J, with 15 bases between the two ends. CDR3 length: 14 amino acids. CDR1 GTSNPN and CDR2 SVGIG come from the germline V gene (reference sequence). The CDR3 nucleotides are TGTGCCTGGAGTAGGACAGATCGGAGGACTGAAGCTTTCTTT. Protein: CAWSRTDRRTEAFF.

This clone was counted ten times or more. In nucleotides, the CDR3 is TGCGCCAGCAGCCTAAGACAGGGGCGTTTAGTTAATGAGCAGTTCTTC. Encoded protein: CASSLRQGRLVNEQFF. The chain employs TRBV5-1 and TRBJ2-1; 8 bases are a match to TRBD1. CDR1 and CDR2 (germline): SGHRS, YFSETQ. There are 16 residues in the CDR3. V gave up 4 bases and J gave up 7 bases; unmatched junction bases: 13.

The rearrangement links TRBV6-5 to TRBJ1-2; 8 bases are a match to TRBD1. This CDR3 comprises 15 residues. The ends lost 0 bases at V and 4 bases at J; junction bases unmatched: 4. Germline V gene lookup returns CDR1 MNHEY and CDR2 SVGAGI. DNA of the CDR3: TGTGCCAGCAGTTACTCGGGACAGGTTGGCTATGGCTACACCTTC. Translated: CASSYSGQVGYGYTF.

The chain has TRBV9 and TRBJ1-1; 8 nucleotides align to TRBD1. CDR1 and CDR2 from the germline V gene are SGDLS and YYNGEE. The V segment lost 3 bases and the J segment 5 bases; nucleotides outside the gene matches: 12. The CDR3 spans 16 residues. CDR3 amino acids: CASSASGTQGATEAFF. For the CDR3, the DNA is TGTGCCAGCAGCGCGTCCGGGACTCAGGGGGCGACTGAAGCTTTCTTT.

V usage is TRBV7-8 and J usage is TRBJ2-7, with 7 bases identical to TRBD1. The CDR3 runs 15 residues. The ends lost 0 bases at V and 4 bases at J; junction bases unmatched: 6. In germline, CDR1 is SGHVS, CDR2 FQNEAQ. The CDR3 sequence is CASSLAAGGPYEQYF. CDR3 coding DNA: TGTGCCAGCAGCTTAGCGGCAGGGGGACCGTACGAGCAGTACTTC.

The chain is built from TRBV4-1 and TRBJ2-7; 7 bases fit TRBD2. Germline V gene lookup returns CDR1 MGHRA and CDR2 YSYEKL. The CDR3 contains 16 residues. V lost 1 base to trimming and J lost 3 bases; unmatched junction nucleotides: 9. The CDR3 coding sequence is TGCGCCAGCAGCCAAGGGACTAGTTCCTTCTTCTACGAGCAGTACTTC. Its translation: CASSQGTSSFFYEQYF.

About this clone itself: A read error may account for a junction end that differs from germline. The chain recombines TRBV7-7 with TRBJ2-5; perhaps TRBD2 as D (5 bases). Per the germline V gene, CDR1 is SSHAT and CDR2 is FNYEAQ (reference sequence). The CDR3 length is 13 residues. The CDR3 sequence is CASSFGSQETQYF. CDR3 in DNA: TGTGCTAGCAGCTTTGGGAGCCAAGAGACCCAGTACTTC.

CDR3 DNA: TGTGCCAGCAGCTTAGGGAGGGCATCCTACGAGCAGTACTTC. As protein: CASSLGRASYEQYF. V usage is TRBV7-8 and J usage is TRBJ2-7; possible D gene TRBD2, 6 bases. CDR1 SGHVS and CDR2 FQNEAQ come from the germline V gene. CDR3 length: 14 residues. V lost 1 base to trimming and J lost 1 base, with 8 bases between them.

The chain combines TRBV29-1 with TRBJ1-1, with 8 bases matching TRBD1. The CDR3 sequence is 13 residues long. Trimming at V came to 0 bases and at J to 4 bases, leaving 1 base not matched to a gene. Germline values: CDR1 SQVTM, CDR2 ANQGSEA. CDR3 in DNA: TGCAGCGTTGAAGAGACAGGGGCCACTGAAGCTTTCTTT. This translates into CSVEETGATEAFF.

The CDR3 bases are TGTGCCAGCAGCTTGAGAGTGTCCTACGAGCAGTACTTC. Translated: CASSLRVSYEQYF. The chain joins TRBV11-3 to TRBJ2-7; D gene ambiguous. Trimming removed 3 bases from V and 1 base from J, with 7 bases in between. This CDR3 comprises 13 residues. Germline values: CDR1 SGHNT, CDR2 YENEEA.

The chain uses TRBV27 and TRBJ1-1; possible D gene TRBD1, 5 bases. The ends were cut back, 3 bases at V and 6 bases at J, with 17 bases in the middle. This CDR3 spans 15 amino acids. Germline assignment: CDR1 MNHEY and CDR2 SMNVEV (reference sequence). CDR3 coding DNA: TGTGCCAGCAGTTTCACCGTAGGGGCTAAGGCTGAAGCTTTCTTT. Its translation is CASSFTVGAKAEAFF.

The chain joins TRBV5-1 to TRBJ2-2, with 12 positions matching TRBD2. The CDR3 covers 16 residues. The V and J ends lost 5 bases and 5 bases, in that order; junction bases with no gene match: 7. Germline V gene lookup returns CDR1 SGHRS and CDR2 YFSETQ. The CDR3 DNA sequence: TGCGCCAGCAGTTCCACGGGGACTAGCGGGACCGGGGAGCTGTTTTTT. Protein sequence: CASSSTGTSGTGELFF.

This clone has more than one count but fewer than ten. V gene TRBV11-2 combines with J gene TRBJ1-6; 10 nucleotides match TRBD1. The germline CDR1 and CDR2 sequences are SGHAT and FQNNGV. The CDR3 extends over 15 amino acids. V shed 5 bases, J shed 7 bases, and the junction held 5 bases outside the gene matches. CDR3 coding DNA: TGTGCCAGCAGCCAATCGGGACAGGGGAATTCACCCCTCCACTTT. Translated: CASSQSGQGNSPLHF.

V and J are TRBV10-1 and TRBJ1-1, with TRBD1 matching 7 bases. The CDR3 runs 12 residues. The J segment lost 8 bases and the V segment lost 5 bases, leaving 5 bases of the junction unmatched. Germline V CDR1 and CDR2: WNHNN, SYGVQD (reference sequence). As DNA, the CDR3 is TGCGCCAGCAGTTCCGACAGGGAAGAAGCTTTCTTT. This sequence encodes CASSSDREEAFF.

V is TRBV30 and J is TRBJ1-1, with unresolved D. Trimming removed 7 bases from V and 7 bases from J, with 16 bases in between. Germline values: CDR1 GTSNPN, CDR2 SVGIG (reference sequence). CDR3 size: 12 residues. In nucleotides, the CDR3 is TGTGCCTTTTGCACAAGGTGGAGTGAAGCTTTCTTT. This gives the protein CAFCTRWSEAFF.

The chain carries TRBV2 and TRBJ2-5; 10 bases align to TRBD1. This CDR3 is built from 13 residues. V gave up 8 bases and J gave up 5 bases; unmatched junction bases: 5. Per the germline V gene, CDR1 is SNHLY and CDR2 is FYNNEI. The CDR3 is CASETGGFETQYF. CDR3 sequence (DNA): TGTGCCAGCGAGACAGGGGGCTTCGAGACCCAGTACTTC.

The gene calls are TRBV11-2 and TRBJ2-7; perhaps TRBD2 as D (5 bases). This CDR3 has 14 amino acids. V was clipped by 1 base and J by 2 bases, with 9 bases between them. CDR1 and CDR2 (germline): SGHAT, FQNNGV. The CDR3 spells CASSLAGSPYEQYF. The CDR3 nucleotides read TGTGCCAGCAGCTTAGCGGGGTCCCCCTACGAGCAGTACTTC.

The table lists this clone with a few counts. The chain joins TRBV5-6 to TRBJ1-2; D remains ambiguous. CDR1 and CDR2 (germline): SGHDT, YYEEEE. The CDR3 spans 12 residues. Trimming left V 3 bases short and J 4 bases short, with 7 bases between. CDR3 loop: CASSSRFYGYTF. The CDR3 DNA is TGTGCCAGCAGCTCTCGGTTCTATGGCTACACCTTC.

This chain uses TRBV10-1 with TRBJ1-5, with D perhaps TRBD1 (5 bases). The CDR3 covers 14 residues. From germline, CDR1 is WNHNN and CDR2 SYGVQD (reference sequence). V dropped 8 bases and J dropped 2 bases, with 13 bases sitting between them. The CDR3 protein is CASWVARGNQPQHF. The CDR3 DNA follows: TGCGCCAGCTGGGTAGCCAGGGGCAATCAGCCCCAGCATTTT.

The V gene is TRBV21-1, the J gene TRBJ1-5. TRBV21-1 is given as a pseudogene. The CDR3 totals 15 residues. CDR3 protein: CASPARGADKRPQHF. The CDR3 DNA reads as TGTGCCAGCCCCGCCCGGGGGGCTGATAAGCGGCCCCAGCATTTT.

This clone occurred a few times. This sequence joins TRBV6-4 and TRBJ1-2; perhaps TRBD1 as D (5 bases). Trimming shortened V by 4 bases and J by 5 bases, and 23 bases separated the two germline ends. The CDR3 contains 17 residues. Per the germline V gene, CDR1 is MRHNA and CDR2 is SNTAGT. The CDR3 spells CASSVSRVQGSWYGYTF. As DNA, the CDR3 is TGTGCCAGCAGTGTCTCCAGGGTGCAGGGAAGTTGGTATGGCTACACCTTC.

This clone appeared a few times. This chain joins TRBV11-1 and TRBJ2-5; 7 nucleotides match TRBD1. CDR1 is SGHAT and CDR2 is FQDESV in the germline V gene (reference sequence). This CDR3 contains 13 residues. V gave up 5 bases and J gave up 3 bases; unmatched junction bases: 3. CDR3 DNA sequence: TGTGCCAGCAGCCTAGGGACAGAAGAGACCCAGTACTTC. It translates to CASSLGTEETQYF.

This clone was observed a few times. Here the CDR3 reads CAWSPLINEQFF. DNA of the CDR3: TGTGCCTGGAGTCCCCTTATAAATGAGCAGTTCTTC. The chain links TRBV30 to TRBJ2-1; D gene uncertain. The germline V gene has CDR1 GTSNPN and CDR2 SVGIG (reference sequence). Trimming removed 2 bases at V and 7 bases at J, with 9 bases between. This CDR3 is built from 12 residues.

The rearrangement links TRBV5-1 to TRBJ2-5; perhaps TRBD2 as D (6 bases). Germline V CDR1 and CDR2: SGHRS, YFSETQ. Trimming stripped 4 bases from V and 5 bases from J, with 15 bases between. The CDR3 totals 14 residues. In DNA form, the CDR3 reads TGCGCCAGCAGCACCGGAGGAGGGATCGAGACCCAGTACTTC. This translates into CASSTGGGIETQYF.

The table lists this clone with a few counts. V and J are TRBV2 and TRBJ2-1; TRBD2 matches at 9 bases. From germline, CDR1 is SNHLY and CDR2 FYNNEI. There are 16 residues in the CDR3. V lost 6 bases, J lost 4 bases, and 10 bases stayed unmatched. The CDR3 nucleotides are TGTGCCAGCAGCATTAGCGGGGGCGGGGGATACAATGAGCAGTTCTTC. Protein sequence: CASSISGGGGYNEQFF.